This TCR beta chain emerged from a study of shared clonotypes between healthy human individuals. Background on the study: Used for every donor were three CD4 naive, three CD4 memory, two CD8 naive and one CD8 memory plate. Study outcomes and limitations: What limited the represented genetic and exposure-history diversity was the small number of donors. Despite large depth, sorted-subset datasets appeared incompletely sequenced.

To note about this clone: What it binds is not known.

It was across several immunoSEQ plates that each subset's genomic DNA was evenly split. Here immunoSEQ multiplex PCR was the method, and the copy in TCRdb shows in-frame clones only, minus some. The data contain around 320,000 clones, around nine tenths of them singletons. The CDR3 has 13 amino acids. V was trimmed by 1 base and J by 6 bases, leaving 7 bases between them. Germline V CDR1 and CDR2: MNHEY, SMNVEV (reference sequence). This sequence originates from a man younger than 30 in good health. Material: memory CD8+ T cells sorted from blood. The subset is: CD45RO+ cells pooled with CCR7-negative TemRA cells. This sequence joins TRBV27 and TRBJ1-5, with D uncertain. The CDR3 nucleotides are TGTGCCAGCAGTTTATTTATCGGTCAGCCCCAGCATTTT. Translation gives CASSLFIGQPQHF.